This paragraph reports one T cell receptor (beta chain). TCRdb's copy holds only in-frame clones and misses some; the assay was immunoSEQ multiplex PCR. Among about 36,000 clones listed, about three quarters were seen once. These data come from a study of blood T cell repertoires in COVID-19. Overall study context: The United States, Italy and Spain supplied acute and convalescent COVID-19 samples. The analysed material was cDNA or gDNA that came from T cells, B-cell-depleted T cells, or PBMCs.

The CDR3 length is 13 residues. CDR1 is SGHRS and CDR2 is YFSETQ in the germline V gene. V shed 5 bases, J shed 8 bases, and the junction held 6 bases outside the gene matches. Sequenced material: peripheral blood. The receptor was isolated from a man aged 55-75 years with acute or convalescent COVID-19. The rearrangement joins TRBV5-1 to TRBJ1-4; TRBD1 aligns across 7 bases. The CDR3: CASSYGQAEKLFF. DNA of the CDR3: TGCGCCAGCAGTTACGGACAGGCCGAAAAACTGTTTTTT. Supplemented by reference TRBV5-1 and TRBJ1-4, the full variable domain reads KAGVTQTPRYLIKTRGQQVTLSCSPISGHRSVSWYQQTPGQGLQFLFEYFSETQRNKGNFPGRFSGRQFSNSRSEMNVSTLELGDSALYLCASSYGQAEKLFFGSGTQLSVL.